These 22 T cell receptor beta chains came from one sample sequenced in a study of OX40 agonist ivuxolimab in advanced cancers. The assay was immunoSEQ multiplex PCR, and TCRdb's table has in-frame clones only and misses some. In the table there are tens of thousands of clones, about 91% of which are singletons. The sample was CD4+ or CD8+ T cells sorted from blood, taken in a trial of the OX40 agonist ivuxolimab. These receptors all stem from an adult with an advanced solid tumor such as melanoma, head and neck, liver or kidney cancer.

The rearrangement links TRBV9 to TRBJ2-5, with TRBD1 identical over 8 bases. The DNA end is more similar to TRBJ2-7, so the J call may be wrong. Germline V gene sequence: CDR1 SGDLS, CDR2 YYNGEE. This CDR3 is built from 16 residues. CDR3: CASSVGDRTGDYEQYF. CDR3 nucleotide sequence: TGTGCCAGCAGCGTAGGGGACAGGACGGGGGACTACGAGCAGTACTTC.

The V call is TRBV28, the J call TRBJ1-1; 8 bases are shared with TRBD1. Germline V lookup: CDR1 MDHEN, CDR2 SYDVKM. J lost 3 bases, V lost 5 bases, and 2 bases had no gene match. The CDR3 sequence is 13 residues long. The DNA of the CDR3 is TGTGCCAGCAGTGAGACAGGGGACACTGAAGCTTTCTTT. This codes for CASSETGDTEAFF.

The sample holds a few counts of this clone. The V gene is TRBV5-6, the J gene TRBJ1-1; the D gene is possibly TRBD1 (5 bases). Trimming removed 1 base at V and 0 bases at J, with 13 bases between. CDR1 and CDR2 from the germline V gene are SGHDT and YYEEEE. CDR3 size: 16 residues. The CDR3 spells CASSLRPGPMNTEAFF. In DNA form, the CDR3 reads TGTGCCAGCAGCTTGAGGCCAGGGCCCATGAACACTGAAGCTTTCTTT.

V and J are TRBV4-1 and TRBJ2-7; D gene uncertain. The CDR3 covers 15 residues. Germline V lookup: CDR1 MGHRA, CDR2 YSYEKL. The V gene lost 0 bases and the J gene lost 3 bases, with 12 bases spanning the gap. The CDR3 region is CASSQDQRSLYEQYF. The CDR3 bases are TGCGCCAGCAGCCAAGATCAACGATCCCTCTACGAGCAGTACTTC.

The chain is built from TRBV5-5 and TRBJ1-5; D ambiguous. V shed 3 bases and J shed 0 bases, with 10 bases lying between them. This CDR3 has 15 residues. CDR1 is SGHKS and CDR2 is YYEKEE in the germline V gene (reference sequence). The CDR3 loop is CASSYGQNSNQPQHF. In DNA, the CDR3 is TGTGCCAGCAGCTATGGTCAGAATAGCAATCAGCCCCAGCATTTT. Full variable domain (outside the CDR3, taken from reference TRBV5-5 and TRBJ1-5): DAGVTQSPTHLIKTRGQQVTLRCSPISGHKSVSWYQQVLGQGPQFIFQYYEKEERGRGNFPDRFSARQFPNYSSELNVNALLLGDSALYLCASSYGQNSNQPQHFGDGTRLSIL.

V and J are TRBV19 and TRBJ1-5; D is unresolved. This CDR3 is built from 14 residues. V was trimmed by 6 bases and J by 0 bases, leaving 9 bases between them. Per the germline V gene, CDR1 is LNHDA and CDR2 is SQIVND (reference sequence). CDR3 DNA: TGTGCCAGTAGAGGCCCCAATAGCAATCAGCCCCAGCATTTT. It codes for CASRGPNSNQPQHF.

The V and J genes are TRBV9 and TRBJ1-1; no clear D gene. Germline CDR1 SGDLS, CDR2 YYNGEE. The CDR3 covers 12 residues. Trimming stripped 4 bases from V and 1 base from J, with 5 bases between. CDR3 residues: CASSPTNTEAFF. The CDR3 bases are TGTGCCAGCAGCCCAACGAACACTGAAGCTTTCTTT.

This clone was seen only once. The chain employs TRBV7-6 and TRBJ2-1, with a possible D match to TRBD2 (5 bases). The CDR3 runs 17 residues. Looked up from germline, CDR1 is SGHVS and CDR2 is FNYEAQ. V was trimmed by 5 bases and J by 2 bases, leaving 19 bases between them. The CDR3 loop reads CASSKSGPPRPYNEQFF. DNA for the CDR3: TGTGCCAGCAGCAAAAGCGGTCCGCCGCGGCCCTACAATGAGCAGTTCTTC.

The chain combines TRBV30 with TRBJ2-7; D is possibly TRBD1 (6 bases). The germline V and J ends were trimmed by 7 bases and 3 bases, with 16 bases remaining between them. CDR1 GTSNPN and CDR2 SVGIG come from the germline V gene (reference sequence). CDR3 length equals 13 residues. Written as DNA, the CDR3 is TGTGCCTCTGACCGGGACAAGGACTACGAGCAGTACTTC. This encodes CASDRDKDYEQYF.

In nucleotides, the CDR3 is TGTGCCAGCAGCTTAGGAGACAGTACCGGGGAGCTGTTTTTT. Translating it yields CASSLGDSTGELFF. The rearrangement joins TRBV5-5 to TRBJ2-2; possibly TRBD1 for D (5 bases). V was pared by 2 bases and J by 5 bases, with 10 bases between. Germline V gene sequence: CDR1 SGHKS, CDR2 YYEKEE (reference sequence). This CDR3 region has 14 residues.

This clone was recorded only once. V usage is TRBV27 and J usage is TRBJ2-7; 7 positions agree with TRBD2. The junction had 11 bases not matched to a gene; V was cut back by 4 bases and J by 2 bases. The CDR3 consists of 16 residues. Germline-derived CDR1 and CDR2 are MNHEY and SMNVEV (reference sequence). The CDR3 region is CASSSGGRGRTYEQYF. The CDR3, as DNA: TGTGCCAGCAGTTCGGGAGGTAGGGGCCGAACCTACGAGCAGTACTTC.

V usage is TRBV6-5 and J usage is TRBJ2-1, with a possible D match to TRBD2 (6 bases). The CDR3 covers 13 residues. Trimming removed 2 bases at V and 9 bases at J, with 11 bases between. The germline CDR1 and CDR2 sequences are MNHEY and SVGAGI. CDR3 loop: CASSYGSGGEQFF. In DNA form, the CDR3 reads TGTGCCAGCAGTTACGGTAGCGGAGGTGAGCAGTTCTTC.

This clone was detected a few times. The rearrangement uses TRBV5-1 and TRBJ2-1; 11 nucleotides match TRBD2. Trimming removed 4 bases from V and 5 bases from J; junction bases left unmatched: 8. CDR1 SGHRS and CDR2 YFSETQ come from the germline V gene. The CDR3 totals 16 residues. The CDR3 sequence: CASSLTGTSGNNEQFF. CDR3 DNA: TGCGCCAGCAGCCTTACCGGGACTAGCGGAAACAATGAGCAGTTCTTC.

The chain links TRBV11-2 to TRBJ2-7, with 8 bases aligning to TRBD1. The CDR3 spans 13 residues. Germline-derived CDR1 and CDR2 are SGHAT and FQNNGV. With V trimmed by 1 base and J by 7 bases, 3 bases remained unmatched. The CDR3, as DNA: TGTGCCAGCAGCTTAGGGACAGGGATGGAGCAGTACTTC. Its translation is CASSLGTGMEQYF.

The chain recombines TRBV15 with TRBJ2-5; 7 bases are a match to TRBD1. The end of the DNA aligns better with TRBJ2-7, so the J call may be wrong. The germline V gene has CDR1 LNHNV and CDR2 YYDKDF (reference sequence). The CDR3 length is 14 residues. The CDR3 sequence is CATSRDRQGYEQYF. The CDR3, as DNA: TGTGCCACCAGCAGAGATCGACAGGGCTACGAGCAGTACTTC.

For the CDR3, the DNA is TGTGCCAGCAGCCTGGGGGAGGATACGCAGTATTTT. Translating it yields CASSLGEDTQYF. The chain links TRBV5-6 to TRBJ2-3; the D gene could be TRBD1 or TRBD2 (5 bases each). CDR1 and CDR2 (germline): SGHDT, YYEEEE. The CDR3 sequence is 12 residues long. Trimming removed 4 bases at V and 6 bases at J, with 9 bases between.

The J gene is TRBJ2-7, the V gene TRBV19; TRBD2 matches at 9 bases. Germline V lookup: CDR1 LNHDA, CDR2 SQIVND (reference sequence). This CDR3 has 15 amino acids. With V trimmed by 3 bases and J by 3 bases, 6 bases remained unmatched. This CDR3 is CASSIASGNHYEQYF. The CDR3 nucleotides are TGTGCCAGTAGTATCGCTAGCGGGAATCACTACGAGCAGTACTTC.

The V gene is TRBV7-8, the J gene TRBJ2-3, with a possible D match to TRBD2 (6 bases). V lost 3 bases and J lost 2, with 9 bases in between. The CDR3 extends over 14 amino acids. The germline gives CDR1 SGHVS, CDR2 FQNEAQ. This CDR3 reads CASSFTGATDTQYF. Here the CDR3 DNA reads TGTGCCAGCAGCTTTACGGGAGCCACAGATACGCAGTATTTT.

The chain couples TRBV21-1 to TRBJ1-2; the tabulated D call, TRBD1, remains unverified against the DNA. TRBV21-1 has pseudogene status. CDR3 length equals 14 residues. CDR3 sequence: CASSKPDRVHGYTF. Here the CDR3 DNA reads TGTGCCAGCAGCAAACCCGACAGGGTCCATGGCTACACCTTC.

CDR3 region: CASSEYRDVYNEQFF. CDR3 nucleotides: TGCGCCAGCAGTGAATACAGGGATGTCTACAATGAGCAGTTCTTC. The chain uses TRBV10-1 and TRBJ2-1; perhaps TRBD1 as D (6 bases). This CDR3 region has 15 residues. With 3 bases removed from V and 3 bases from J, the gap between germline ends came to 12 bases. Germline V gene sequence: CDR1 WNHNN, CDR2 SYGVQD (reference sequence).

The chain links TRBV28 to TRBJ2-5, with D tentatively TRBD1 or TRBD2 (6 bases each). The V gene's germline CDR1 is MDHEN and CDR2 SYDVKM. V was pared by 6 bases and J by 2 bases, with 19 bases between. The CDR3 covers 16 residues. CDR3: CASSSSDRPAQETQYF. The CDR3 bases are TGTGCCAGCAGCTCTAGCGACAGGCCCGCACAAGAGACCCAGTACTTC.

J is TRBJ2-2 and V is TRBV9; the D is unclear. The CDR3 is 13 amino acids. Per the germline V gene, CDR1 is SGDLS and CDR2 is YYNGEE. Trimming left V 2 bases short and J 2 bases short, with 4 bases between. The CDR3 spells CASSVGNTGELFF. The CDR3 DNA reads as TGTGCCAGCAGCGTTGGAAACACCGGGGAGCTGTTTTTT.